The next 27 T cell receptor beta chains were all read from a single sample in a study of blood T cell repertoires in COVID-19. Here immunoSEQ multiplex PCR was the method, and the copy in TCRdb shows in-frame clones only, minus some. In the table there are hundreds of thousands of clones, 80% to 90% of which are singletons. Sequencing was performed on peripheral blood. These receptor sequences come from an elderly woman with active or convalescent COVID-19.

This chain links TRBV3-1 (or the pseudogene TRBV3-2) with TRBJ2-1; 9 bases agree with TRBD1. V was clipped by 6 bases and J by 2 bases; unmatched bases: 5. Germline CDR1 reads LGHDT; CDR2 reads YNNKEL (reference sequence). CDR3 length: 15 amino acids. CDR3 residues: CASSPGTGTYNEQFF. Written as DNA, the CDR3 is TGTGCCAGCAGTCCCGGGACAGGGACCTACAATGAGCAGTTCTTC.

The rearrangement links TRBV4-3 to TRBJ1-4, with a weak D call TRBD1 (5 bases). The CDR3 length is 15 residues. Germline V gene sequence: CDR1 LGHNA, CDR2 YSLEER. V gave up 4 bases and J gave up 7 bases, with 16 bases separating them. The CDR3 sequence: CASSPGPGGGEKLFF. For the CDR3, the DNA is TGCGCCAGCAGCCCCGGCCCGGGGGGTGGTGAAAAACTGTTTTTT.

V is TRBV11-2 and J is TRBJ2-1; TRBD2 matches at 7 bases. The CDR3 runs 12 residues. Germline V gene sequence: CDR1 SGHAT, CDR2 FQNNGV. After removal of 4 bases from V and 16 bases from J, the junction contained 10 bases not matched to a gene. The CDR3 reads CASSWDLGLNFF. The CDR3, as DNA: TGTGCCAGCAGCTGGGATTTGGGACTAAATTTCTTC.

The rearrangement uses TRBV2 and TRBJ2-7, with D unresolved. Germline assignment: CDR1 SNHLY and CDR2 FYNNEI. V lost 6 bases to trimming and J lost 2 bases, with 8 bases between them. The CDR3 is 12 amino acids. The CDR3 DNA reads as TGTGCCAGCAGCCCTCGTCCCTACGAGCAGTACTTC. It is translated as CASSPRPYEQYF. Drawing the rest from reference TRBV2 and TRBJ2-7, the complete variable domain is EPEVTQTPSHQVTQMGQEVILRCVPISNHLYFYWYRQILGQKVEFLVSFYNNEISEKSEIFDDQFSVERPDGSNFTLKIRSTKLEDSAMYFCASSPRPYEQYFGPGTRLTVT.

Concerning this clone: Other DNA sequences in the same sample also yield this CDR3. This chain connects TRBV5-1 to TRBJ2-1; no clear D. Deletions cut 0 bases from V and 0 bases from J, with 10 bases between. Per the germline V gene, CDR1 is SGHRS and CDR2 is YFSETQ. The CDR3 totals 16 residues. The CDR3 sequence is CASSLGGLSSYNEQFF. The CDR3 coding sequence is TGCGCCAGCAGCTTGGGCGGCCTAAGCTCCTACAATGAGCAGTTCTTC.

The genes are TRBV4-3 and TRBJ2-3, with TRBD1 matching 9 bases. CDR1 is LGHNA, CDR2 YSLEER, per germline. V lost 2 bases and J lost 0; bases outside the gene matches: 6. This CDR3 contains 17 residues. The CDR3 DNA reads as TGCGCCAGCAGCCAAAAGGCAGGGACAGGGAGCACAGATACGCAGTATTTT. As protein: CASSQKAGTGSTDTQYF.

The CDR3 sequence: CASSTPRGQETQYF. The CDR3 bases are TGCGCCAGCAGCACTCCCAGGGGGCAAGAGACCCAGTACTTC. The chain combines TRBV5-1 with TRBJ2-5, with 7 bases identical to TRBD1. The CDR3 is made up of 14 amino acids. Trimming cost V 4 bases and J 2 bases; bases outside gene matches: 5. Looked up from germline, CDR1 is SGHRS and CDR2 is YFSETQ.

V and J are TRBV14 and TRBJ2-5; the match to TRBD2 covers 9 bases. J was trimmed by 1 base and V by 3 bases; bases with no gene match: 6. Germline V lookup: CDR1 SGHDN, CDR2 FVKESK. The CDR3 is 16 amino acids. The CDR3 reads CASSHYIAGAQETQYF. In DNA, the CDR3 is TGTGCCAGCAGCCACTACATAGCGGGGGCCCAAGAGACCCAGTACTTC.

The chain couples TRBV5-1 to TRBJ2-3; TRBD2 aligns across 7 bases. The CDR3 totals 16 residues. Germline V gives CDR1 SGHRS, CDR2 YFSETQ. V dropped 2 bases and J dropped 4; count of bases not matched to a gene: 10. CDR3 loop: CASSFGLAERADTQYF. DNA for the CDR3: TGCGCCAGCAGCTTCGGGCTAGCGGAGCGGGCAGATACGCAGTATTTT.

V and J are TRBV7-2 and TRBJ2-6, with 7 nucleotides matching TRBD1. Germline V gene lookup returns CDR1 SGHTA and CDR2 FQGNSA. The junction had 15 bases not matched to a gene; V was cut back by 4 bases and J by 3 bases. The CDR3 extends over 19 amino acids. The CDR3 DNA follows: TGTGCCAGCAGCTCACCTCGGGTGACAGGGCCCCGTGGGGCCAACGTCCTGACTTTC. This gives the protein CASSSPRVTGPRGANVLTF.

The J gene is TRBJ1-1, the V gene TRBV2; perhaps TRBD1 as D (5 bases). The CDR3 is made up of 12 amino acids. CDR1 and CDR2 from the germline V gene are SNHLY and FYNNEI. Trimming stripped 3 bases from V and 13 bases from J, with 15 bases between. In DNA, the CDR3 is TGTGCCAGCAGTGAGCAGGGTCACGAGGTTTTCTTT. Its translation: CASSEQGHEVFF.

The genes are TRBV18 and TRBJ2-1; TRBD1 is a possible D gene (5 bases). V was shortened by 0 bases and J by 5 bases, with 11 bases between the two germline ends. The CDR3 consists of 15 residues. CDR1 is KGHSH and CDR2 is LQKENI in the germline V gene. CDR3 DNA: TGTGCCAGCTCACCACCAAATTTAGGGGACAATGAGCAGTTCTTC. Translated, it gives CASSPPNLGDNEQFF.

The gene calls are TRBV19 and TRBJ1-1, with D maybe TRBD1 (5 bases). Between the trimmed V and J ends, which lost 7 bases and 11 bases, there was a span of 23 bases. The CDR3 is 14 residues long. CDR1 and CDR2 from the germline V gene are LNHDA and SQIVND (reference sequence). The CDR3 bases are TGTGCCAGTACCCCCGTGGGGGGGGTGCAATATGCTTTCTTT. Translating it yields CASTPVGGVQYAFF.

This rearrangement joins TRBV19 to TRBJ1-3; 10 bases are shared with TRBD1. CDR3 size: 17 residues. Germline-derived CDR1 and CDR2 are LNHDA and SQIVND (reference sequence). V was pared by 5 bases and J by 6 bases, with 13 bases of the junction left unmatched. As DNA, the CDR3 is TGTGCCAGTAGTGCCGGGACAGGGGATTACCTGGCAAACACCATATATTTT. It translates to CASSAGTGDYLANTIYF.

The chain carries TRBV12-5 and TRBJ1-2, with D perhaps matching TRBD1 (5 bases). The germline V gene has CDR1 LGHNT and CDR2 FRNRAP. The germline V and J ends were trimmed by 6 bases and 7 bases, with 15 bases remaining between them. The CDR3 totals 13 residues. The CDR3 bases are TGTGCTAGTGGACCTACAGGAGTGGGTGGCTACACCTTC. Its translation: CASGPTGVGGYTF.

The chain couples TRBV27 to TRBJ2-7; 9 positions agree with TRBD1. The CDR3 runs 17 residues. J gave up 3 bases and V 4 bases, and 13 bases lay outside the gene matches. Germline assignment: CDR1 MNHEY and CDR2 SMNVEV (reference sequence). In DNA, the CDR3 is TGTGCCAGCAGTTCCAATCGCCCGGGACAGGGTGGCTACGAGCAGTACTTC. Encoded protein: CASSSNRPGQGGYEQYF.

This sequence joins TRBV11-1 and TRBJ2-5; 10 bases match TRBD1. Germline V lookup: CDR1 SGHAT, CDR2 FQDESV (reference sequence). This CDR3 is built from 14 residues. Trimming cost V 4 bases and J 5 bases; bases outside gene matches: 4. The CDR3 protein is CASSSPGQGETQYF. The CDR3 nucleotides read TGTGCCAGCAGCTCACCGGGACAGGGGGAGACCCAGTACTTC.

The V and J genes are TRBV7-3 and TRBJ2-2; a weak D match, TRBD1 (5 bases). This CDR3 is built from 16 residues. V shed 3 bases and J shed 0 bases, with 11 bases lying between them. Germline V gene lookup returns CDR1 SGHTA and CDR2 FQGTGA. The chain's CDR3 is CASSLFRAANTGELFF. In DNA, the CDR3 is TGTGCCAGCAGCTTGTTCAGGGCGGCGAACACCGGGGAGCTGTTTTTT.

This chain connects TRBV19 to TRBJ1-5, with D possibly matching TRBD1 (6 bases). The CDR3 runs 15 residues. Trimming pared 4 bases from V and 5 bases from J, leaving 15 bases between. Germline V gives CDR1 LNHDA, CDR2 SQIVND (reference sequence). The CDR3 sequence: CASSSDRMGDQPQHF. CDR3 DNA: TGTGCCAGTAGTAGTGACAGGATGGGGGATCAGCCCCAGCATTTT.

The V gene is TRBV9, the J gene TRBJ1-4; D uncertain. V was trimmed by 4 bases and J by 4 bases, leaving 14 bases between them. CDR1 and CDR2 from the germline V gene are SGDLS and YYNGEE. The CDR3 is 15 amino acids. CDR3 DNA: TGTGCCAGCAGCTTTCAGAGCGGGCATAATGAAAAACTGTTTTTT. Its protein product is CASSFQSGHNEKLFF.

The J gene is TRBJ2-7, the V gene TRBV18; 7 nucleotides align to TRBD2. CDR1 is KGHSH and CDR2 is LQKENI in the germline V gene. V shed 0 bases and J 7 bases; nucleotides not matched to a gene: 12. CDR3 length equals 16 residues. The CDR3 reads CASSPPRVAGSREQYF. CDR3 nucleotides: TGTGCCAGCTCACCACCTCGGGTAGCGGGCTCCAGGGAGCAGTACTTC.

The gene calls are TRBV5-4 and TRBJ2-6, with 7 positions matching TRBD2. J gave up 0 bases and V 4 bases, and 1 base lay outside the gene matches. The CDR3 totals 15 residues. CDR1 and CDR2 from the germline V gene are SGHNT and YYREEE (reference sequence). The CDR3 coding sequence is TGTGCCAGCAGCCCTAGCGGCTCTGGGGCCAACGTCCTGACTTTC. It is translated as CASSPSGSGANVLTF.

This clone was detected only once. The chain has TRBV19 and TRBJ2-7; a weak D match, TRBD2 (6 bases). CDR1 and CDR2 from the germline V gene are LNHDA and SQIVND (reference sequence). This CDR3 is built from 14 residues. The V gene lost 5 bases and the J gene lost 3 bases, with 14 bases spanning the gap. In nucleotides, the CDR3 is TGTGCCAGTAGTCCGCGTGGGGGACTCTACGAGCAGTACTTC. The encoded protein is CASSPRGGLYEQYF.

The chain is built from TRBV7-8 and TRBJ1-1; D may be TRBD1 (6 bases). The ends were cut back, 5 bases at V and 1 base at J, with 20 bases in the middle. Germline V gives CDR1 SGHVS, CDR2 FQNEAQ. CDR3 size: 17 residues. The CDR3 spells CASSPRGGTNGNTEAFF. The CDR3 DNA reads as TGTGCCAGCAGCCCAAGGGGGGGGACAAACGGGAACACTGAAGCTTTCTTT. Combining the CDR3 with reference TRBV7-8 and TRBJ1-1 gives the whole variable domain GAGVSQSPRYKVAKRGQDVALRCDPISGHVSLFWYQQALGQGPEFLTYFQNEAQLDKSGLPSDRFFAERPEGSVSTLKIQRTQQEDSAVYLCASSPRGGTNGNTEAFFGQGTRLTVV.

The chain has TRBV5-1 and TRBJ2-5; 7 bases map to TRBD1. Trimming removed 4 bases from V and 5 bases from J; junction bases left unmatched: 11. Germline CDR1 and CDR2: SGHRS and YFSETQ. The CDR3 contains 15 residues. The CDR3 loop is CASSPEGGAWETQYF. The CDR3, as DNA: TGCGCCAGCAGCCCGGAAGGGGGCGCATGGGAGACCCAGTACTTC.

The V call is TRBV11-3, the J call TRBJ2-2; D is perhaps TRBD1 (6 bases). The germline gives CDR1 SGHNT, CDR2 YENEEA. The CDR3 has 19 amino acids. V lost 0 bases and J lost 1, with 18 bases in between. CDR3 DNA: TGTGCCAGCAGCTTAGATTGGGAGTGGGGGCTTGGGAACACCGGGGAGCTGTTTTTT. It encodes CASSLDWEWGLGNTGELFF.

Only a few counts were recorded for this clone. This chain joins TRBV7-2 and TRBJ1-2; TRBD1 is a possible D gene (5 bases). V shed 3 bases and J shed 4 bases, with 9 bases lying between them. Germline lookup yields CDR1 SGHTA and CDR2 FQGNSA. The CDR3 contains 13 residues. CDR3 nucleotide sequence: TGTGCCAGCAGCTTTGGGGGAGGCTATGGCTACACCTTC. This translates into CASSFGGGYGYTF.